The 21 T cell receptor beta chains reported below all come from one sample, sequenced in a study of OX40 agonist ivuxolimab in advanced cancers. Generated by immunoSEQ multiplex PCR, the TCRdb table keeps only in-frame clones and is missing some. Of some 77,000 clones in the sample, 80% to 95% are singletons; the top ten hold approximately 8.6%. The material sequenced was CD4+ or CD8+ T cells sorted from blood, taken in a trial of the OX40 agonist ivuxolimab. The receptors shown here come from an adult with an advanced solid tumor such as melanoma, head and neck, liver or kidney cancer.

The chain carries TRBV4-1 and TRBJ2-5; D uncertain. CDR1 and CDR2 from the germline V gene are MGHRA and YSYEKL. V was trimmed by 0 bases and J by 0 bases, leaving 8 bases between them. The CDR3 spans 15 residues. The chain's CDR3 is CASSQETSYQETQYF. DNA of the CDR3: TGCGCCAGCAGCCAAGAAACTTCCTACCAAGAGACCCAGTACTTC.

The chain recombines TRBV5-1 with TRBJ2-2, with 10 bases matching TRBD2. The CDR3 is 17 residues long. Per germline, CDR1 SGHRS and CDR2 YFSETQ. The ends lost 4 bases at V and 7 bases at J; junction bases unmatched: 13. The CDR3 DNA follows: TGCGCCAGCAGCCTAGACGCTAGCGGGGGATTTATCGGGGAGCTGTTTTTT. This sequence encodes CASSLDASGGFIGELFF.

This chain uses TRBV7-9 with TRBJ1-6, with 8 bases lining up with TRBD1. Germline CDR1 SEHNR, CDR2 FQNEAQ (reference sequence). The ends lost 2 bases at V and 6 bases at J; junction bases unmatched: 9. The CDR3 sequence is 17 residues long. The CDR3 here is CASSLPLGQGGNSPLHF. CDR3 sequence (DNA): TGTGCCAGCAGCTTACCCCTCGGACAGGGAGGTAATTCACCCCTCCACTTT.

The sample holds a few counts of this clone. The V call is TRBV10-3, the J call TRBJ2-7; D is perhaps TRBD1 or TRBD2 (5 bases each). Trimming cost V 10 bases and J 3 bases, with 10 bases left between them. Germline-derived CDR1 and CDR2 are ENHRY and SYGVKD. The CDR3 spans 11 residues. This CDR3 is CATGTYYEQYF. The CDR3 DNA follows: TGTGCCACCGGGACCTACTACGAGCAGTACTTC.

V usage is TRBV4-1 and J usage is TRBJ1-6, with D unresolved. V shed 1 base and J shed 9 bases, with 4 bases lying between them. The CDR3 consists of 12 residues. The germline V gene encodes CDR1 MGHRA and CDR2 YSYEKL. The CDR3 DNA reads as TGCGCCAGCAGCCAAGCCCTTTCACCCCTCCACTTT. Encoded protein: CASSQALSPLHF.

The chain employs TRBV13 and TRBJ1-2, with D perhaps TRBD1 (6 bases). Germline loops: CDR1 PRHDT, CDR2 FYEKMQ (reference sequence). The V gene lost 5 bases and the J gene lost 4 bases, with 23 bases spanning the gap. The CDR3 is made up of 17 amino acids. The CDR3 coding sequence is TGTGCCAGCAGCACCCGACGACAGGCTATCTCCACCTATGGCTACACCTTC. It specifies CASSTRRQAISTYGYTF.

The chain recombines TRBV19 with TRBJ2-7; TRBD2 might be the D (6 bases). CDR3 length equals 15 residues. The germline V gene encodes CDR1 LNHDA and CDR2 SQIVND (reference sequence). V lost 1 base and J 5 bases, leaving 15 bases between the germline ends. For the CDR3, the DNA is TGTGCCAGTAGTATAGGGGTAGGGAGGTCAGACGAGCAGTACTTC. It encodes CASSIGVGRSDEQYF.

The chain uses TRBV5-1 and TRBJ2-3; TRBD2 is a possible D gene (7 bases). V lost 3 bases and J lost 2, with 16 bases in between. The CDR3 covers 16 residues. Looked up from germline, CDR1 is SGHRS and CDR2 is YFSETQ. The CDR3, as DNA: TGCGCCAGCAGCTACCTCGAAGGGGGGGACACAGATACGCAGTATTTT. Translating gives CASSYLEGGDTDTQYF.

The chain employs TRBV29-1 and TRBJ2-7, with a weak D call TRBD1 (5 bases). Germline CDR1 reads SQVTM; CDR2 reads ANQGSEA. Trimming removed 0 bases at V and 6 bases at J, with 9 bases between. CDR3 length equals 12 residues. CDR3 sequence: CSVEDRDSEQYF. The CDR3 bases are TGCAGCGTTGAAGATCGAGACAGCGAGCAGTACTTC.

The chain carries TRBV19 and TRBJ1-6; D not certain. CDR1 LNHDA and CDR2 SQIVND come from the germline V gene (reference sequence). The CDR3 has 14 amino acids. V lost 5 bases, J lost 6 bases, and 11 bases lay in between. The CDR3 reads CASSPTSLNSPLHF. CDR3 nucleotide sequence: TGTGCCAGTAGTCCCACGAGCCTTAATTCACCCCTCCACTTT. Looking up the rest from reference TRBV19 and TRBJ1-6 gives the full variable domain: DGGITQSPKYLFRKEGQNVTLSCEQNLNHDAMYWYRQDPGQGLRLIYYSQIVNDFQKGDIAEGYSVSREKKESFPLTVTSAQKNPTAFYLCASSPTSLNSPLHFGNGTRLTVT.

The CDR3 loop is CASTKEGTPTDTQYF. The DNA of the CDR3 is TGTGCCAGCACCAAAGAGGGGACCCCCACAGATACGCAGTATTTT. The chain carries TRBV9 and TRBJ2-3; D is tentatively TRBD1 or TRBD2 (5 bases each). Trimming took 6 bases from V and 2 from J, leaving 16 bases between them. Germline V lookup: CDR1 SGDLS, CDR2 YYNGEE. The CDR3 sequence is 15 residues long.

V usage is TRBV29-1 and J usage is TRBJ2-1, with 8 bases matching TRBD1. The V gene's germline CDR1 is SQVTM and CDR2 ANQGSEA. There are 12 residues in the CDR3. V gave up 7 bases and J gave up 7 bases; unmatched junction bases: 6. The CDR3 DNA follows: TGCAGCGGGCCAGACAGGGGTAATGAGCAGTTCTTC. It yields the protein CSGPDRGNEQFF.

This chain uses TRBV30 with TRBJ2-2; D possibly corresponds to TRBD2 (5 bases). This CDR3 has 11 amino acids. The germline V gene encodes CDR1 GTSNPN and CDR2 SVGIG (reference sequence). V gave up 7 bases and J gave up 9 bases, with 12 bases separating them. The DNA for the CDR3 is TGTGCCTTTAACACGGGATGGGAGCTGTTTTTT. This encodes CAFNTGWELFF.

Only one count was recorded for this clone. This chain links TRBV19 with TRBJ1-5; TRBD1 matches at 10 bases. With 9 bases clipped from V and 0 bases from J, the junction kept 14 bases outside the gene matches. The CDR3 spans 18 residues. Germline values: CDR1 LNHDA, CDR2 SQIVND (reference sequence). For the CDR3, the DNA is TGTGCCAGACTATCCTCTTGGGGACAGGGGTATAGCAATCAGCCCCAGCATTTT. This sequence encodes CARLSSWGQGYSNQPQHF.

The genes are TRBV2 and TRBJ2-1, with TRBD2 as a possible D gene (5 bases). The V end was cut by 0 bases, the J end by 8 bases, with 8 bases between. This CDR3 has 13 residues. CDR1 and CDR2 from the germline V gene are SNHLY and FYNNEI. The CDR3 loop reads CASSEARRDEQFF. The CDR3, as DNA: TGTGCCAGCAGTGAAGCGCGGCGGGATGAGCAGTTCTTC.

The chain links TRBV5-6 to TRBJ2-5; 7 bases agree with TRBD1. There are 16 residues in the CDR3. Trimming at V came to 3 bases and at J to 5 bases, leaving 13 bases not matched to a gene. Germline V gene lookup returns CDR1 SGHDT and CDR2 YYEEEE. The CDR3 reads CASSWVVRGYGETQYF. In DNA, the CDR3 is TGTGCCAGCAGCTGGGTTGTCAGGGGGTATGGGGAGACCCAGTACTTC.

The rearrangement uses TRBV27 and TRBJ2-7; D may be TRBD1 or TRBD2 (5 bases each). Trimming left V 3 bases short and J 0 bases short, with 9 bases between. The CDR3 has 14 amino acids. Germline V lookup: CDR1 MNHEY, CDR2 SMNVEV (reference sequence). Here the CDR3 DNA reads TGTGCCAGCAGTTTTACGGGGCGCTCCTACGAGCAGTACTTC. Translating gives CASSFTGRSYEQYF.

V and J are TRBV5-1 and TRBJ1-1, with 9 bases aligning to TRBD1. V lost 0 bases, J lost 4 bases, and 7 bases stayed unmatched. CDR3 size: 16 residues. The germline gives CDR1 SGHRS, CDR2 YFSETQ. Here the CDR3 DNA reads TGCGCCAGCAGCTTGGGGGACAGGGAAAAGCTCACTGAAGCTTTCTTT. Amino acids: CASSLGDREKLTEAFF.

The V gene is TRBV9, the J gene TRBJ2-7, with TRBD2 matching over 10 bases. After removal of 3 bases from V and 5 bases from J, the junction contained 5 bases not matched to a gene. This CDR3 is 14 amino acids long. Looked up from germline, CDR1 is SGDLS and CDR2 is YYNGEE. The CDR3 nucleotides read TGTGCCAGCAGCGCCGGACTAGCGGAGGACGAGCAGTACTTC. It yields the protein CASSAGLAEDEQYF.

This chain uses TRBV2 with TRBJ1-5, with a tentative D call TRBD1 (6 bases). Germline V lookup: CDR1 SNHLY, CDR2 FYNNEI. The CDR3 runs to 14 residues. V gave up 7 bases and J gave up 0 bases, with 10 bases separating them. CDR3 amino acids: CASTQGYSNQPQHF. The CDR3 coding sequence is TGTGCCAGCACACAGGGATATAGCAATCAGCCCCAGCATTTT.

The chain uses TRBV5-6 and TRBJ2-7, with D hard to call. In germline, CDR1 is SGHDT, CDR2 YYEEEE. This CDR3 spans 17 amino acids. Trimming removed 0 bases at V and 2 bases at J, with 18 bases between. CDR3 in DNA: TGTGCCAGCAGCTTGGCCGGACGGAATCCGACCCCCTACGAGCAGTACTTC. Protein sequence: CASSLAGRNPTPYEQYF. The full variable domain, rest sourced from reference TRBV5-6 and TRBJ2-7, is DAGVTQSPTHLIKTRGQQVTLRCSPKSGHDTVSWYQQALGQGPQFIFQYYEEEERQRGNFPDRFSGHQFPNYSSELNVNALLLGDSALYLCASSLAGRNPTPYEQYFGPGTRLTVT.